One sample yielded the 25 T cell receptor beta chains listed below, sequenced in a study of T cells expressing NK-cell markers. TCRdb re-called the 5' RACE reads; one entry per CDR3 protein, DNA not given. The sample totals 250,000 to 300,000 distinct CDR3 sequences. Sequencing was done on a sample of blood T cells: a sorted CD56 or NKG2C T cell subset, CD4+ or CD8+ T cells, or bulk PBMC T cells (not recorded which). The source is a man aged 18 to 29 in good health.

The rearrangement uses TRBV28 and TRBJ2-7; the D call from TCRdb, TRBD1, cannot be confirmed without DNA. CDR1 and CDR2 from the germline V gene are MDHEN and SYDVKM. The CDR3 is 14 amino acids. CDR3 sequence reads: CASRSRGRPYEQYF.

This chain joins TRBV5-1 and TRBJ2-3. The CDR3 has 15 residues. CDR1 and CDR2 from the germline V gene are SGHRS and YFSETQ. CDR3: CASSVPLLSTDTQYF.

The rearrangement joins TRBV12-3 or TRBV12-4 to TRBJ2-1; checking the TCRdb D call of TRBD1 is not possible without DNA. This CDR3 comprises 12 residues. CDR3 amino acids: CASAPPANEQFF.

The V gene is TRBV29-1, the J gene TRBJ2-3; there is no DNA to check the TCRdb D call of TRBD2. CDR1 is SQVTM and CDR2 is ANQGSEA in the germline V gene. This CDR3 has 14 amino acids. CDR3 residues: CSAPHSGSLHTQYF.

The chain links TRBV28 to TRBJ2-1; the D call from TCRdb, TRBD1, cannot be confirmed without DNA. This CDR3 region has 15 residues. Germline V gives CDR1 MDHEN, CDR2 SYDVKM. The CDR3 here is CASSPPIGTGSWQFF.

The chain combines TRBV6-1 with TRBJ1-3. This CDR3 has 14 amino acids. In germline, CDR1 is MNHNS, CDR2 SASEGT. CDR3 loop: CASSPIGSGNTIYF.

The chain combines TRBV29-1 with TRBJ2-5; the D call from TCRdb, TRBD1, cannot be confirmed without DNA. Germline CDR1 and CDR2: SQVTM and ANQGSEA. The CDR3 contains 14 residues. This chain's CDR3 is CSVKPDRGQETQYF.

This chain joins TRBV11-2 and TRBJ2-2; TCRdb lists TRBD2, though no DNA is available to test this call. The V gene's germline CDR1 is SGHAT and CDR2 FQNNGV. This CDR3 is 19 amino acids long. The CDR3 loop is CASRRIKTSGSSNTGELFF.

V usage is TRBV4-3 and J usage is TRBJ2-2; TCRdb picks TRBD1, but there is no DNA to check that call. Germline V CDR1 and CDR2: LGHNA, YSLEER. The CDR3 sequence is 14 residues long. The CDR3 sequence is CASSQGPATGELFF.

The V and J genes are TRBV9 and TRBJ2-3. Germline CDR1 reads SGDLS; CDR2 reads YYNGEE. This CDR3 contains 14 residues. CDR3 loop: CASSVSTGSDTQYF. Supplemented by reference TRBV9 and TRBJ2-3, the full variable domain reads DSGVTQTPKHLITATGQRVTLRCSPRSGDLSVYWYQQSLDQGLQFLIQYYNGEERAKGNILERFSAQQFPDLHSELNLSSLELGDSALYFCASSVSTGSDTQYFGPGTRLTVL.

This chain connects TRBV18 to TRBJ2-5. Germline V gene lookup returns CDR1 KGHSH and CDR2 LQKENI. This CDR3 has 15 amino acids. The CDR3 sequence: CASSPLDAMQETQYF.

The J gene is TRBJ2-2, the V gene TRBV6-1. The CDR3 covers 15 residues. Germline values: CDR1 MNHNS, CDR2 SASEGT. CDR3 amino acids: CASSIKGWSTGELFF.

The J gene is TRBJ2-3, the V gene TRBV5-5; TCRdb's D call, TRBD2, is unchecked because there is no DNA. The CDR3 loop spans 17 amino acids. CDR1 and CDR2 (germline): SGHKS, YYEKEE (reference sequence). CDR3 sequence reads: CASSLVFGLAGEDTQYF.

The CDR3 spells CASSDSAKYGYTF. The chain uses TRBV6-1 and TRBJ1-2. Germline CDR1 reads MNHNS; CDR2 reads SASEGT. This CDR3 contains 13 residues.

The chain is built from TRBV29-1 and TRBJ1-1. The germline V gene has CDR1 SQVTM and CDR2 ANQGSEA. The CDR3 extends over 13 amino acids. The CDR3 reads CSVGWGGRPEAFF.

This chain joins TRBV11-2 and TRBJ1-1; TCRdb's D call, TRBD1, is unchecked because there is no DNA. The CDR3 has 15 amino acids. Germline V gene sequence: CDR1 SGHAT, CDR2 FQNNGV. CDR3 sequence reads: CASSSGQILNTEAFF.

The chain recombines TRBV11-2 with TRBJ2-4; TCRdb's D call, TRBD1, is unchecked because there is no DNA. Germline assignment: CDR1 SGHAT and CDR2 FQNNGV. The CDR3 is made up of 16 amino acids. CDR3 loop: CASKPPLGAGINIQYF.

The chain carries TRBV24-1 and TRBJ2-3; as DNA is missing, the TRBD2 call by TCRdb cannot be tested. The CDR3 extends over 16 amino acids. Germline CDR1 KGHDR, CDR2 SFDVKD. This CDR3 is CATSDRGGTSTDTQYF.

The CDR3 sequence: CATSQRDYNEQFF. The V call is TRBV24-1, the J call TRBJ2-1; TCRdb's D gene call, TRBD2, goes unchecked for lack of DNA. This CDR3 region has 13 residues. Looked up from germline, CDR1 is KGHDR and CDR2 is SFDVKD.

This chain connects TRBV7-9 to TRBJ2-3. CDR1 is SEHNR and CDR2 is FQNEAQ in the germline V gene (reference sequence). The CDR3 is 13 residues long. CDR3 loop: CASSSRTYSTQYF.

This chain links TRBV5-4 with TRBJ1-2; absent DNA, TCRdb's TRBD1 call cannot be checked. Germline assignment: CDR1 SGHNT and CDR2 YYREEE (reference sequence). The CDR3 spans 14 residues. The CDR3 reads CASSLRDAEYGYTF. Together with reference TRBV5-4 and TRBJ1-2, the CDR3 gives the full variable domain: ETGVTQSPTHLIKTRGQQVTLRCSSQSGHNTVSWYQQALGQGPQFIFQYYREEENGRGNFPPRFSGLQFPNYSSELNVNALELDDSALYLCASSLRDAEYGYTFGSGTRLTVV.

The rearrangement joins TRBV11-2 to TRBJ2-5; the TCRdb call, TRBD1, lacks DNA for checking. The CDR3 is 15 amino acids. Per the germline V gene, CDR1 is SGHAT and CDR2 is FQNNGV. The chain's CDR3 is CASSLGQGFQETQYF.

The V gene is TRBV5-1, the J gene TRBJ1-1. Germline lookup yields CDR1 SGHRS and CDR2 YFSETQ. The CDR3 has 13 residues. This chain's CDR3 is CASSFDRNTEAFF.

The J gene is TRBJ1-4, the V gene TRBV20-1; checking the TCRdb D call of TRBD1 is not possible without DNA. This CDR3 has 14 residues. The V gene's germline CDR1 is DFQATT and CDR2 SNEGSKA (reference sequence). This CDR3 reads CSAQDRGRSEKLFF.

The rearrangement joins TRBV5-6 to TRBJ2-7; TCRdb selects TRBD1, and the lack of DNA leaves this call unchecked. Germline lookup yields CDR1 SGHDT and CDR2 YYEEEE. The CDR3 extends over 13 amino acids. CDR3 region: CASSQGHTYEQYF.